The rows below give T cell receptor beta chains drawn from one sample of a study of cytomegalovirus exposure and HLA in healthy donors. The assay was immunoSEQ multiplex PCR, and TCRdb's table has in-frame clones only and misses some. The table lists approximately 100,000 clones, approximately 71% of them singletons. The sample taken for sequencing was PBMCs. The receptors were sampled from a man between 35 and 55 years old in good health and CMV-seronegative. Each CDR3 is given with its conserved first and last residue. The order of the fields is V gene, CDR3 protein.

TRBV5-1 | CASSLDSQNSPLHF
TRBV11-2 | CASSFGLADTPYEQYF
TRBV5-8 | CASSTTSGGLNSGTDTQYF
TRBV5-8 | CASSHGLAGEETQYF
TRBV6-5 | CASTPGDPGELFF
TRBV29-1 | CSVDASGFYGYTF
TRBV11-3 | CASSFRSGQGDTGELFF
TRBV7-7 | CASSLGPQGTYNEQFF
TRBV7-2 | CASSLEGTSGGGKTGELFF
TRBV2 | CASSSSQGMHGYTF
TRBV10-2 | CATRGPAGGNYEQYF
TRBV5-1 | CASSLTIIHAGHYNEQFF
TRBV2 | CASNGLGWDTQYF
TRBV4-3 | CASSRGQGTVYEQYF
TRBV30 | CAWSGSRGVGEKLFF
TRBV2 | CASRNTGGGELFF
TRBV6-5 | CASSSQGQGGELFF
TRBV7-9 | CASSTLHRGNGEKLFF
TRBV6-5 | CASSDRGGTEAFF
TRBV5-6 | CASRRGTGGFRYGYTF
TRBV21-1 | CASPDRGGTGELFF